Each of the 5 T cell receptor beta chains below was sequenced from the same sample in a study of vaccination and CD4 T cells after COVID-19. Treatment reported: approximately 10-day PBMC culture with coronavirus spike peptide pools or control peptides (ViraFEST assay). Cultured CD4+ T-cell DNA underwent Oncomine TCR Beta short-read sequencing. One entry per CDR3 protein results from TCRdb running MiXCR on the PCR reads. This table has approximately 23,000 distinct CDR3 sequences, around a third appearing once. Antigens for these TCRs are unknown. The sequencing sample was made of cultured CD4+ T cells from blood. The receptors derive from a human donor with COVID-19.

This clonotype was observed a few times. The chain uses TRBV19 and TRBJ1-5; tentative D call: TRBD1 (6 bases). Deletions cut 6 bases from V and 4 bases from J, with 19 bases between. CDR1 and CDR2 (germline): LNHDA, SQIVND (reference sequence). The CDR3 covers 16 residues. In DNA form, the CDR3 reads TGTGCCAGTAGCTACGCGGAGGGGGGGAGTAATCAGCCCCAGCATTTT. Protein product: CASSYAEGGSNQPQHF.

J is TRBJ1-5 and V is TRBV18; D uncertain. Between the trimmed V and J ends, which lost 3 bases and 5 bases, there was a span of 14 bases. Germline CDR1 reads KGHSH; CDR2 reads LQKENI. The CDR3 is 15 amino acids. CDR3 in amino acids: CASSPDRARHQPQHF. The CDR3 region has the DNA TGTGCCAGCTCACCTGATAGAGCGAGGCATCAGCCCCAGCATTTT.

This clonotype was observed a handful of times. The V gene is TRBV6-1, the J gene TRBJ2-1; D not certain. The germline V gene has CDR1 MNHNS and CDR2 SASEGT. Trimming took 6 bases from V and 5 from J, leaving 26 bases between them. This CDR3 contains 18 residues. The CDR3 DNA follows: TGTGCCAGCAGGACCCTTGTCAAGGGCGGTATTGGGCACAATGAGCAGTTCTTC. Translation: CASRTLVKGGIGHNEQFF.

This clonotype was observed a few times. The genes are TRBV7-2 and TRBJ1-6; D is perhaps TRBD1 (5 bases). Germline V lookup: CDR1 SGHTA, CDR2 FQGNSA. V gave up 4 bases and J gave up 6 bases, with 16 bases separating them. CDR3 length: 16 amino acids. As DNA, the CDR3 is TGTGCCAGCAGCTCAGCGGGGACGGTTAGTAATTCACCCCTCCACTTT. Translation: CASSSAGTVSNSPLHF.

This clonotype was detected only a few times. The chain carries TRBV28 and TRBJ1-1, with D possibly TRBD1 on 5 matching bases. Trimming pared 3 bases from V and 0 bases from J, leaving 8 bases between. CDR1 and CDR2 (germline): MDHEN, SYDVKM. This CDR3 has 14 residues. Written as DNA, the CDR3 is TGTGCCAGCAGTTTTAAGGGGATGAACACTGAAGCTTTCTTT. This translates into CASSFKGMNTEAFF.